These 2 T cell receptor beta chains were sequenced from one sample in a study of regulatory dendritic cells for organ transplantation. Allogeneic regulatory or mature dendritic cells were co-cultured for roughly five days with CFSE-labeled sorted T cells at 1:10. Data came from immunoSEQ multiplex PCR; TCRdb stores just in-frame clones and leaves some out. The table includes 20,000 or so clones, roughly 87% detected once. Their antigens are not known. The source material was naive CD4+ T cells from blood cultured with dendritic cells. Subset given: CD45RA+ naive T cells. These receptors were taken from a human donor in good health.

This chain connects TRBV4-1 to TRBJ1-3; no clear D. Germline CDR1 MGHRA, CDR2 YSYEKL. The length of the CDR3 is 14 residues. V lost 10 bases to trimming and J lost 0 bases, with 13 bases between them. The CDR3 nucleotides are TGCGCCACCTCAGGACCGGGCTCTGGAAACACCATATATTTT. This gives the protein CATSGPGSGNTIYF.

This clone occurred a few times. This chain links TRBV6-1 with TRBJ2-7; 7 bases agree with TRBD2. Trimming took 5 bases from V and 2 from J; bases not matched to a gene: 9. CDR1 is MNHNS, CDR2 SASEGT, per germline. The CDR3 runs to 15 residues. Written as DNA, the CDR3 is TGTGCCAGCAGTCCTGGGGGAGGGGATCCCTACGAGCAGTACTTC. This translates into CASSPGGGDPYEQYF.